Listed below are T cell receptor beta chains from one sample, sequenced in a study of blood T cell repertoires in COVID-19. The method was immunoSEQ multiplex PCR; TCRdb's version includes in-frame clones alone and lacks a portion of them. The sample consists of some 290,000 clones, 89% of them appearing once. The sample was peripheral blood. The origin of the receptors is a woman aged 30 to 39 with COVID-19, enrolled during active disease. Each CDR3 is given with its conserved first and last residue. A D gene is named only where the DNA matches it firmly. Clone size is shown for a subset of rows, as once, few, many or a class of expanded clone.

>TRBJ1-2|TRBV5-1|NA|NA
CASSLGYRSFLSGYTF
TGCGCCAGCAGCCTGGGGTACAGGTCCTTTCTATCCGGCTACACCTTC
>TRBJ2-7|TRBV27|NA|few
CASSLAGTHASYEQYF
TGTGCCAGCAGTTTAGCTGGGACACACGCCTCCTACGAGCAGTACTTC
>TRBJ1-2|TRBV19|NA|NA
CASSYQGTNYGYTF
TGTGCCAGTAGTTACCAGGGTACGAACTATGGCTACACCTTC
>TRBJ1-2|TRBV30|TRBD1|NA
CAWSATRWAGGFGYTF
TGTGCCTGGAGTGCTACCCGTTGGGCAGGGGGTTTTGGCTACACCTTC
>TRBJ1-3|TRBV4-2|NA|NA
CASSQVQYPVDTIYF
TGTGCCAGCAGCCAAGTACAGTATCCGGTCGACACCATATATTTT
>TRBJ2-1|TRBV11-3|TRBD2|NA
CASSFSGGGKQFF
TGTGCCAGCAGTTTTTCTGGCGGGGGAAAGCAGTTCTTC
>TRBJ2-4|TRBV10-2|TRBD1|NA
CASSLSRDRGYF
TGCGCCAGCAGTCTTTCCCGGGACAGGGGATACTTC
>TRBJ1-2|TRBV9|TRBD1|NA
CASSVDPRGVRGYTF
TGTGCCAGCAGCGTAGATCCCAGGGGGGTACGAGGCTACACCTTC
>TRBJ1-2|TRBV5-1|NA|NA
CASSLTPGDYGYTF
TGCGCCAGCAGCTTGACCCCAGGGGACTATGGCTACACCTTC
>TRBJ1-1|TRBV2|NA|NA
CASSDLGKSGTEAFF
TGTGCCAGCAGTGATCTGGGTAAGTCAGGCACTGAAGCTTTCTTT
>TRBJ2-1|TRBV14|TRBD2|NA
CASSQLGLPDYNEQFF
TGTGCCAGCAGCCAACTGGGACTACCAGACTACAATGAGCAGTTCTTC
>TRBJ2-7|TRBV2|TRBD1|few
CASQEPGQSYEQYF
TGTGCCAGCCAAGAACCGGGACAGTCCTACGAGCAGTACTTC
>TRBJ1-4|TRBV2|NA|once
CASSEFRQLNEKLFF
TGTGCCAGCAGTGAATTCAGGCAGTTGAATGAAAAACTGTTTTTT
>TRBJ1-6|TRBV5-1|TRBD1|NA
CASSSRTGTYSYNSPLHF
TGCGCCAGCAGCTCTCGGACAGGGACCTACTCCTATAATTCACCCCTCCACTTT
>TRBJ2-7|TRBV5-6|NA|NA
CASSSGMWAYEQYF
TGTGCCAGCAGCTCCGGGATGTGGGCCTACGAGCAGTACTTC
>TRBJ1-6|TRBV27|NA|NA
CASSFNRRAGYNSPLHF
TGTGCCAGCAGTTTTAACAGGCGCGCTGGCTATAATTCACCCCTCCACTTT
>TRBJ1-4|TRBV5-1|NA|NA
CASSPGGTNEKLFF
TGCGCCAGCAGCCCGGGGGGAACTAATGAAAAACTGTTTTTT